The T cell receptor beta chain under discussion was sequenced for a study of T cell changes during pregnancy in multiple sclerosis. From germline, CDR1 is SGHTA and CDR2 FQGNSA. V lost 2 bases and J lost 2; bases outside the gene matches: 5. This CDR3 is 16 amino acids long. Generated by immunoSEQ multiplex PCR, the TCRdb table keeps only in-frame clones and is missing some. The sample holds more than 40,000 clones, 75% to 95% seen once. The chain joins TRBV7-2 to TRBJ2-7; 11 bases are shared with TRBD1. The clonotype comes from a female donor with multiple sclerosis, enrolled in a pregnancy study. Here the sequenced sample was CD8+ T cells from peripheral blood mononuclear cells, taken after pregnancy. CDR3 residues: CASSLRVGQGAYEQYF. The DNA of the CDR3 is TGTGCCAGCAGCTTACGGGTGGGACAGGGGGCCTACGAGCAGTACTTC.